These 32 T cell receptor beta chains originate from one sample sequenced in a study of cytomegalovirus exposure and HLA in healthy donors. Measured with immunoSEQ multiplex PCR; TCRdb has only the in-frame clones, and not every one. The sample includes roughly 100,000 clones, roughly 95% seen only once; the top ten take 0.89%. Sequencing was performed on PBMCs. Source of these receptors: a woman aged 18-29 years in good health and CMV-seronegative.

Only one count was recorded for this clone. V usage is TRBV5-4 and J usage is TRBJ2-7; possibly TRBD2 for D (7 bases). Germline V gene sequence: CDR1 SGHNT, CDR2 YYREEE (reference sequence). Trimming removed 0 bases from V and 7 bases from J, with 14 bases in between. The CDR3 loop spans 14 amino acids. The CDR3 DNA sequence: TGTGCCAGCAGCTTGGTCGGACTAGGGGGTGAGCAGTACTTC. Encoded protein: CASSLVGLGGEQYF. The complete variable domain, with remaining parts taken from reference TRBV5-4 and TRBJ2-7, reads ETGVTQSPTHLIKTRGQQVTLRCSSQSGHNTVSWYQQALGQGPQFIFQYYREEENGRGNFPPRFSGLQFPNYSSELNVNALELDDSALYLCASSLVGLGGEQYFGPGTRLTVT.

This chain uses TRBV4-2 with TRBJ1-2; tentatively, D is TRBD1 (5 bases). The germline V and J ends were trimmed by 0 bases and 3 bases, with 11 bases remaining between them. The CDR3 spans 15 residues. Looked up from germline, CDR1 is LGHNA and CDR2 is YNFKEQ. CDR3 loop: CASSQEPRADYGYTF. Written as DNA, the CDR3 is TGTGCCAGCAGCCAAGAACCCAGGGCCGACTATGGCTACACCTTC.

CDR3 residues: CASSFYTDTQYF. The CDR3 coding sequence is TGTGCCAGCAGCTTTTACACAGATACGCAGTATTTT. V gene TRBV7-2 combines with J gene TRBJ2-3; D gene unclear. The CDR3 length is 12 residues. V was cut by 3 bases and J by 2 bases, with 3 bases left in between. Looked up from germline, CDR1 is SGHTA and CDR2 is FQGNSA.

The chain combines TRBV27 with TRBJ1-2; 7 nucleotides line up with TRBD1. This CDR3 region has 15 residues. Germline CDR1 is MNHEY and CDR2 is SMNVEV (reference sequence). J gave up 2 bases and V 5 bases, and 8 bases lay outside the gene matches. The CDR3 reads CASSTAGTVNYGYTF. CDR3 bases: TGTGCCAGCAGTACCGCCGGGACAGTCAACTATGGCTACACCTTC.

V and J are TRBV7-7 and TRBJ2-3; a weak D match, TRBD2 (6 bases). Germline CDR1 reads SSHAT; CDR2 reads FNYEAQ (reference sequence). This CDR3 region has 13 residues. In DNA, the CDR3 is TGTGCTAGCCGTCTACCGGGGGACGAGACGCAGTATTTT. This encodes CASRLPGDETQYF.

CDR3 residues: CASSIRTSGSADTQYF. CDR3 coding DNA: TGTGCCAGCAGCATACGGACTAGCGGGAGCGCAGATACGCAGTATTTT. The chain carries TRBV7-8 and TRBJ2-3, with TRBD2 matching over 13 bases. CDR1 SGHVS and CDR2 FQNEAQ come from the germline V gene. The length of the CDR3 is 16 residues. The V and J ends lost 5 bases and 4 bases, in that order; junction bases with no gene match: 6.

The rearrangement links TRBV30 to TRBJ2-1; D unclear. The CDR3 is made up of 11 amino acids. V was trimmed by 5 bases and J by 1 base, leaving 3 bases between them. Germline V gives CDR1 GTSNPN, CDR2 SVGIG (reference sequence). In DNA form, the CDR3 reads TGTGCCTGGCATTCCTACAATGAGCAGTTCTTC. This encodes CAWHSYNEQFF.

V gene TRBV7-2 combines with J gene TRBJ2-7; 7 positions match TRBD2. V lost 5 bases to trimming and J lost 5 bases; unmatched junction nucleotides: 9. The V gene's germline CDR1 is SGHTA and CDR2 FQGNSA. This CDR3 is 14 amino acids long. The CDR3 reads CASSPWEGRHEQYF. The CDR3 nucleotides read TGTGCCAGCAGCCCCTGGGAGGGCCGCCACGAGCAGTACTTC. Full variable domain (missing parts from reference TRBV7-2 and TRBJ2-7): GAGVSQSPSNKVTEKGKDVELRCDPISGHTALYWYRQSLGQGLEFLIYFQGNSAPDKSGLPSDRFSAERTGGSVSTLTIQRTQQEDSAVYLCASSPWEGRHEQYFGPGTRLTVT.

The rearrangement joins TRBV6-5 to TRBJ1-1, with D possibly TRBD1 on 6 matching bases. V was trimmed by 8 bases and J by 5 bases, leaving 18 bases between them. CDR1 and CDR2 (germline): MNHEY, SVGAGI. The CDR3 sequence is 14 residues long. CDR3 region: CASLGRGRRTEAFF. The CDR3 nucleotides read TGTGCCAGCCTAGGGCGGGGGCGAAGGACTGAAGCTTTCTTT.

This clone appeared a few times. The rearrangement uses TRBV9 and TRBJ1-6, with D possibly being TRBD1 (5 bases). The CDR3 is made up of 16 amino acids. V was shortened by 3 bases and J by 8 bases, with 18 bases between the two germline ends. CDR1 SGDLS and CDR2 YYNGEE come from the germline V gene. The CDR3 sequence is CASSGGGGIGYSPLHF. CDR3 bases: TGTGCCAGCAGCGGGGGGGGTGGTATTGGTTATTCACCCCTCCACTTT.

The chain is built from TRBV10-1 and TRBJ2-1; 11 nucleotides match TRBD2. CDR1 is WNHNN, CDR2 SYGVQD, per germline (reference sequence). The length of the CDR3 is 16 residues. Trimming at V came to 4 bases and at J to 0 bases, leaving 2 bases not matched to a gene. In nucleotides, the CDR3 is TGCGCCAGCAGTGTTACTAGCGGGAGCTCCTACAATGAGCAGTTCTTC. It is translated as CASSVTSGSSYNEQFF.

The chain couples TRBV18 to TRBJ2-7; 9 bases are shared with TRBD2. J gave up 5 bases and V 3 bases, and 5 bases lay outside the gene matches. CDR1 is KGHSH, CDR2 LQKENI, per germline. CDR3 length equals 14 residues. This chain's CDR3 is CASSPSGGYDEQYF. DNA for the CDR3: TGTGCCAGCTCACCTAGCGGGGGTTACGACGAGCAGTACTTC.

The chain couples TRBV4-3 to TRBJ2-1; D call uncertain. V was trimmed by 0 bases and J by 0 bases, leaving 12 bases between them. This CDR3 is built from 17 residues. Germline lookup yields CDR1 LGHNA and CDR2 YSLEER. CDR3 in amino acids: CASSQDRTRSSYNEQFF. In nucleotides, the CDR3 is TGCGCCAGCAGCCAAGACCGCACTCGAAGCTCCTACAATGAGCAGTTCTTC.

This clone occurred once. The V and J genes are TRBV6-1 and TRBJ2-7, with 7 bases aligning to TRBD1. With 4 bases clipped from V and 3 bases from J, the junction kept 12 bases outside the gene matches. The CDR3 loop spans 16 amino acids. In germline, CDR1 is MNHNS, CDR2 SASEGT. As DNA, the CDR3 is TGTGCCAGCAGTGTTGACCCGGGACAGCTTAACTACGAGCAGTACTTC. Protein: CASSVDPGQLNYEQYF.

The CDR3 sequence is CASSSLSWGVNTEAFF. In nucleotides, the CDR3 is TGTGCCAGCAGCTCCCTTAGCTGGGGGGTGAACACTGAAGCTTTCTTT. V and J are TRBV7-8 and TRBJ1-1; a possible D gene is TRBD1 (5 bases). Trimming removed 4 bases at V and 0 bases at J, with 15 bases between. The germline CDR1 and CDR2 sequences are SGHVS and FQNEAQ. The CDR3 is 16 amino acids.

The CDR3 spells CASSFLAGGGYEQYF. The DNA of the CDR3 is TGTGCCAGCAGCTTTTTAGCGGGAGGCGGGTACGAGCAGTACTTC. The chain combines TRBV7-4 with TRBJ2-7, with 10 bases lining up with TRBD2. Losses at the gene ends were 3 bases for V and 4 bases for J; bases not matched to a gene: 6. The CDR3 is 15 amino acids. The germline V gene encodes CDR1 SGHVT and CDR2 SQSDAQ.

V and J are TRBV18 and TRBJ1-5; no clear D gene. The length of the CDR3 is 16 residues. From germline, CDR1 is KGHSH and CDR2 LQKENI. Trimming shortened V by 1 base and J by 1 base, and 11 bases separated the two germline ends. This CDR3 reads CASSPRSPGSNQPQHF. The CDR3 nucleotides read TGTGCCAGCTCACCACGCAGCCCGGGAAGCAATCAGCCCCAGCATTTT. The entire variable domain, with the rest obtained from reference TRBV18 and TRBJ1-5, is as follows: NAGVMQNPRHLVRRRGQEARLRCSPMKGHSHVYWYRQLPEEGLKFMVYLQKENIIDESGMPKERFSAEFPKEGPSILRIQQVVRGDSAAYFCASSPRSPGSNQPQHFGDGTRLSIL.

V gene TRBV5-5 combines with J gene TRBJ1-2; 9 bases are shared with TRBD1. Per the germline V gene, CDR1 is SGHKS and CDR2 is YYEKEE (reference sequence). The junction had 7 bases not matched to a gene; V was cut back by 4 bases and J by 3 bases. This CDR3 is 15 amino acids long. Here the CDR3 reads CASSPTDRGHYGYTF. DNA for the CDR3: TGTGCCAGCAGCCCGACGGACAGGGGCCACTATGGCTACACCTTC.

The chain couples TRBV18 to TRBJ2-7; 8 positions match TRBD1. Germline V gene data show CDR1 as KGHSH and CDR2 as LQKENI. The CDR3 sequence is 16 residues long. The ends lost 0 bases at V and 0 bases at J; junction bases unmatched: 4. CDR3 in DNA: TGTGCCAGCTCACCACCAGGACAGGGCAGCTCCTACGAGCAGTACTTC. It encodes CASSPPGQGSSYEQYF.

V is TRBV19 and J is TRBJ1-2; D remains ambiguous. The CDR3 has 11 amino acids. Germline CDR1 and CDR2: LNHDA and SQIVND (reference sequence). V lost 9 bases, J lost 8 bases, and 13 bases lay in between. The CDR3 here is CASRTGGGYTF. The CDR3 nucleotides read TGTGCCAGCCGGACGGGCGGGGGCTACACCTTC.

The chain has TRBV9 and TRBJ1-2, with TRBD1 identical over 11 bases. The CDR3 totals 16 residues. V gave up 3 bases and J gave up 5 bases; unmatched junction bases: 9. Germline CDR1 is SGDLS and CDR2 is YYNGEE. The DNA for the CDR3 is TGTGCCAGCAGCGGCGGACAGGGGGCGGATGAATATGGCTACACCTTC. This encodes CASSGGQGADEYGYTF.

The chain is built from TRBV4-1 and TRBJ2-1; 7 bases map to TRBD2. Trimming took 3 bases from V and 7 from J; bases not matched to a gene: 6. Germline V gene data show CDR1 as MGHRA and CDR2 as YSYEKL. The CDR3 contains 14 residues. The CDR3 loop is CASSQGLRGNEQFF. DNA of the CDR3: TGCGCCAGCAGCCAGGGACTACGGGGAAATGAGCAGTTCTTC.

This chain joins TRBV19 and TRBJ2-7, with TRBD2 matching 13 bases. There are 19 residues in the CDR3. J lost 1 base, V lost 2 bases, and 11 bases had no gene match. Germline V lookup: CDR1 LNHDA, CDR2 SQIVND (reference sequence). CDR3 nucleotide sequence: TGTGCCAGTAGTATAACGGGACTAGCGGGGTTAGGGACGTCCTACGAGCAGTACTTC. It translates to CASSITGLAGLGTSYEQYF.

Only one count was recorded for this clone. In nucleotides, the CDR3 is TGTGCCAGTAGTATCCCCCCCGGGAGCTCCTATAATTCACCCCTCCACTTT. Its translation: CASSIPPGSSYNSPLHF. J is TRBJ1-6 and V is TRBV19; D not certain. The germline V gene encodes CDR1 LNHDA and CDR2 SQIVND (reference sequence). V was clipped by 3 bases and J by 0 bases, with 12 bases between them. The CDR3 has 17 residues.

The CDR3: CASSILAEAAYEQYF. The CDR3 DNA reads as TGTGCCAGTAGTATCTTAGCGGAGGCGGCCTACGAGCAGTACTTC. The V and J genes are TRBV19 and TRBJ2-7; perhaps TRBD2 as D (6 bases). V dropped 3 bases and J dropped 2 bases, with 14 bases sitting between them. The germline V gene encodes CDR1 LNHDA and CDR2 SQIVND (reference sequence). There are 15 residues in the CDR3.

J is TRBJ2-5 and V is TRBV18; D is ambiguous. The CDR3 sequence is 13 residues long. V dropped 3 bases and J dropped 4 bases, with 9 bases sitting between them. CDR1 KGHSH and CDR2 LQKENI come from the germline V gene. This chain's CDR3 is CASSPNSGETQYF. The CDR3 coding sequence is TGTGCCAGCTCACCGAATTCGGGAGAGACCCAGTACTTC.

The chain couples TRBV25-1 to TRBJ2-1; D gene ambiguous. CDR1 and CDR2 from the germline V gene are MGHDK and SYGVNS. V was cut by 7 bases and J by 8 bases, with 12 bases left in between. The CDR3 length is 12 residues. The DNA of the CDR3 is TGTGCCAGCACCTCGTTACTTCATGAGCAGTTCTTC. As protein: CASTSLLHEQFF.

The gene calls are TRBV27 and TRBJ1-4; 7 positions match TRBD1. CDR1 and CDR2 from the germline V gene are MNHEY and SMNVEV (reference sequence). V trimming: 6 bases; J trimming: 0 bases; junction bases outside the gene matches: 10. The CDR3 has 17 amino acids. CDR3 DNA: TGTGCCAGCAGCAGACAGGGCCTAGTTGCAACTAATGAAAAACTGTTTTTT. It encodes CASSRQGLVATNEKLFF.

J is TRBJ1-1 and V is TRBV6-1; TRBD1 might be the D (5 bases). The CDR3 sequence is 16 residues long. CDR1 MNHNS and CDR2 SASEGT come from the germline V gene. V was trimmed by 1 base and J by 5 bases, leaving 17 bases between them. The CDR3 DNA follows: TGTGCCAGCAGTGAAGACGGCCCAGGGCGGAGTACTGAAGCTTTCTTT. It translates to CASSEDGPGRSTEAFF.

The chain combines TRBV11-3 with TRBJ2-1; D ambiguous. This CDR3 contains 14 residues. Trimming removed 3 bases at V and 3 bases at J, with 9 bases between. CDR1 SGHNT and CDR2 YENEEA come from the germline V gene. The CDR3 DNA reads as TGTGCCAGCAGCTTGTACGAGAGCTACAATGAGCAGTTCTTC. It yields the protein CASSLYESYNEQFF.

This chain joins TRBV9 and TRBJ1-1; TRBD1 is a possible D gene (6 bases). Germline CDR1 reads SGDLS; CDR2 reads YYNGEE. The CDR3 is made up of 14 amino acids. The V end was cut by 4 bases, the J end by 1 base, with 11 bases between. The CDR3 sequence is CASSSLQGNTEAFF. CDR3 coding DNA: TGTGCCAGCAGCTCTCTACAGGGGAACACTGAAGCTTTCTTT.

The CDR3: CASIPGGATEAFF. The DNA of the CDR3 is TGTGCCAGCATACCAGGGGGCGCAACTGAAGCTTTCTTT. The J gene is TRBJ1-1, the V gene TRBV6-5; 8 bases map to TRBD1. CDR1 is MNHEY, CDR2 SVGAGI, per germline. Unmatched junction bases numbered 6, after V lost 7 bases and J lost 5 bases. This CDR3 contains 13 residues.